This TCR beta chain is drawn from a study of T cells in Graves' hyperthyroidism and ophthalmopathy. Study-wide points: Model predictions of ophthalmopathy came a median about six months before onset. Most thyroid clonotypes that were expanded above 0.001 also turned up in blood.

This clonotype was recorded a few times. The antigen remains unidentified. V gave up 0 bases and J gave up 7 bases, with 9 bases separating them. This CDR3 has 13 residues. From germline, CDR1 is SGHTA and CDR2 FQGTGA. Researchers took RNA transcripts and amplified the TCR beta CDR3 regions from them. A set of HTBI primers served as the primers for a first-round RT-PCR of the TCR CDR3. TCRdb redid the calling of the multiplex PCR reads with MiXCR, one entry per CDR3 protein. The sample gives 250,000 to 300,000 distinct CDR3 sequences, roughly 15% of which show up once; around 30% is in the top ten. The clonotype was recovered from a woman between 50 and 59 years old with Graves' hyperthyroidism that later progressed to Graves' ophthalmopathy. The rearrangement links TRBV7-3 to TRBJ1-1; D call uncertain. The sample was blood. The CDR3 region has the DNA TGTGCCAGCAGCTTAACTCTCCAGTGTGAAGCTTTCTTT. It is translated as CASSLTLQCEAFF.